This TCR beta chain was sequenced in a study of cytomegalovirus exposure and HLA in healthy donors. Study-wide context: A subsequent analysis reported that the 120 validation repertoires were produced on the same platform that had also been used for the approximately 710 first-cohort repertoires.

Libraries were prepared by immunoSEQ multiplex PCR; TCRdb keeps only in-frame clonotypes and omits some of them. In the table there are about 200,000 clones, approximately 82% of which are singletons. Sequences were obtained from PBMCs. The source is a woman aged 30 to 39 in good health and CMV-seropositive.

For the CDR3, the DNA is TGTGCCAGCAGTTCGGGACTTACTACCTACGAGCAGTACTTC. It codes for CASSSGLTTYEQYF. The genes are TRBV6-5 and TRBJ2-7; D perhaps matches TRBD2 (6 bases). V lost 4 bases and J lost 2, with 12 bases in between. The CDR3 sequence is 14 residues long. Germline V gene data show CDR1 as MNHEY and CDR2 as SVGAGI.